This record concerns one TCR beta chain sequence. The data are from a study of early T cells in non-severe SARS-CoV-2 infection. TCRdb redid the calling of the 5' RACE reads with MiXCR, one entry per CDR3 protein. The data contain roughly 99,000 distinct CDR3 sequences, 11% of them seen just once; the ten biggest clones take up approximately 6.9%. The CDR3 loop spans 16 amino acids. Trimming took 6 bases from V and 2 from J; bases not matched to a gene: 8. Looked up from germline, CDR1 is MNHEY and CDR2 is SVGEGT. Sequences were obtained from whole blood. The chain couples TRBV6-2 or TRBV6-3 to TRBJ2-3, with TRBD2 matching over 10 bases. This sequence was found in an adult who was a healthcare worker with PCR-confirmed SARS-CoV-2 infection or an uninfected control (not recorded which). DNA for the CDR3: TGTGCCAGCAGCCTCAGACTAGCGGGTCACACAGATACGCAGTATTTT. It specifies CASSLRLAGHTDTQYF.